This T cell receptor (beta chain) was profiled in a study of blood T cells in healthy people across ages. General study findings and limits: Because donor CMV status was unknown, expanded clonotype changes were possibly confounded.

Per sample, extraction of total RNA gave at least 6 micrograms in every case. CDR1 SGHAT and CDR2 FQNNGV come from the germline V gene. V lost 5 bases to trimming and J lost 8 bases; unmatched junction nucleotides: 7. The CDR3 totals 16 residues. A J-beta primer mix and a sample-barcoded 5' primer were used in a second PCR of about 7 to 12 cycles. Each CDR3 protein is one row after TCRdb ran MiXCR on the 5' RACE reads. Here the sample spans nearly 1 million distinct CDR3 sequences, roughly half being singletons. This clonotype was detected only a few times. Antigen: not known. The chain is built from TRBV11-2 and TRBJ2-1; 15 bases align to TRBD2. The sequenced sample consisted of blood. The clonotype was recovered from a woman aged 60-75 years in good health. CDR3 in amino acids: CASSPIGTSGRYEQFF. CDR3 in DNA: TGTGCCAGCAGCCCGATCGGGACTAGCGGGAGGTATGAGCAGTTCTTC.